A selection of T cell receptor beta chains follows, all from one sample in a study of chemoradiotherapy in HPV16-positive cancers. Assay: immunoSEQ multiplex PCR; the TCRdb copy retains only in-frame clones and omits some. The sample lists over 9,000 clones, roughly 75% occurring once. The sequenced sample was tumor tissue, obtained from a patient who underwent chemoradiotherapy. These receptors were taken from a human donor with HPV-associated anogenital cancer. CDR3s include the opening cysteine and the closing phenylalanine or tryptophan. A D gene is named only where the DNA matches it firmly. Some rows mark clone size as missing; the rest say once, few, many or name a class of expanded clone.

d_call,v_call,j_call,clone_size,cdr3_nt,cdr3_aa
NA,TRBV29-1,TRBJ1-1,NA,TGCAGCGCAAGACACATATCGAACACTGAAGCTTTCTTT,CSARHISNTEAFF
TRBD2,TRBV11-3,TRBJ2-1,NA,TGTGCCAGCAGCTTAGTTTTACTAGCGGGAGGTGAGCAGTTCTTC,CASSLVLLAGGEQFF
NA,TRBV11-3,TRBJ1-2,NA,TGTGCCAGCAGCTTCAGTTGGGGCTCCGACTATGGCTACACCTTC,CASSFSWGSDYGYTF
TRBD2,TRBV7-2,TRBJ2-6,once,TGTGCCAGCAGGGGGTCTAGCGGGGGCCCTACCTCTGGGGCCAACGTCCTGACTTTC,CASRGSSGGPTSGANVLTF
NA,TRBV7-9,TRBJ2-2,NA,TGTGCCAGCAGCTTACAAAGAGGGGGGACCGGGGAGCTGTTTTTT,CASSLQRGGTGELFF
NA,TRBV27,TRBJ1-1,NA,TGTGCCAGCAGTGATGGTGGGCCAGGGTCGTCTGAAGCTTTCTTT,CASSDGGPGSSEAFF
NA,TRBV10-3,TRBJ1-5,once,TGTGCCATCAGTGACAGGCAAAATCAGCCCCAGCATTTT,CAISDRQNQPQHF
TRBD2,TRBV28,TRBJ2-2,few,TGTGCCAGCAGCCCCGAGCGGGGGGGCCTCACCGGGGAGCTGTTTTTT,CASSPERGGLTGELFF
TRBD1,TRBV30,TRBJ1-5,NA,TGTGCCTGGAGTCAACTTCACAGGGGGCCAGGTCAGCCCCAGCATTTT,CAWSQLHRGPGQPQHF
TRBD1,TRBV2,TRBJ1-2,NA,TGTGCCAGCGGGGGACAGTACTATGGCTACACCTTC,CASGGQYYGYTF
NA,TRBV27,TRBJ1-3,NA,TGTGCCAGCAGTTTCTCCGGGACAAGGGGCACCATATATTTT,CASSFSGTRGTIYF
NA,TRBV18,TRBJ1-5,NA,TGTGCCAGCTCACCAGGCAATCAGCCCCAGCATTTT,CASSPGNQPQHF
TRBD2,TRBV11-3,TRBJ2-7,few,TGTGCCAGCAGCCAGGGAGGGAACGAGCAGTACTTC,CASSQGGNEQYF
NA,TRBV9,TRBJ1-3,NA,TGTGCCAGCAGCTTAAAATGGAGTGTGGCTGGAAACACCATATATTTT,CASSLKWSVAGNTIYF
NA,TRBV5-1,TRBJ1-3,once,TGCGCCAGCAGCTTGGCCGGGGTATCAGTCTCCGGAAACACCATATATTTT,CASSLAGVSVSGNTIYF
TRBD1,TRBV18,TRBJ2-2,once,TGTGCCAGCGATCCGGGACAGACGAACACCGGGGAGCTGTTTTTT,CASDPGQTNTGELFF
TRBD1,TRBV5-1,TRBJ1-2,few,TGCGCCAGCGGCCGGGACAGGGGCAATGGCTACACCTTC,CASGRDRGNGYTF
NA,TRBV16,TRBJ1-2,NA,TGTGCCAGCAGCCAATTCGGGGGGGGCAGGAACTATGGCTACACCTTC,CASSQFGGGRNYGYTF
NA,TRBV7-2,TRBJ1-2,few,TGTGCCAGCAGCGAACCGACCCCACAAGGGAACTATGGCTACACCTTC,CASSEPTPQGNYGYTF
NA,TRBV6-1,TRBJ2-7,few,TGTGCCAGCCAATTACCAGGAATAGGGGCCTACGAGCAGTACTTC,CASQLPGIGAYEQYF
NA,TRBV27,TRBJ1-1,few,TGTGCCAGCAGTTACACAGGGCGGACTGAAGCTTTCTTT,CASSYTGRTEAFF
TRBD2,TRBV12-5,TRBJ2-3,NA,TGTGCTAGTGGTTTGGTCCCGGACGGGAGGGCCGATATGACAGATACGCAGTATTTT,CASGLVPDGRADMTDTQYF
NA,TRBV7-8,TRBJ2-3,NA,TGTGCCAGCAGCTGGGGGCGCACAGATACGCAGTATTTT,CASSWGRTDTQYF
NA,TRBV11-2,TRBJ2-3,NA,TGTGCCAGCAGCGTAGGAGGTCAGAATCGACACTGGAGCACAGATACGCAGTATTTT,CASSVGGQNRHWSTDTQYF
TRBD2,TRBV7-9,TRBJ2-3,NA,TGTGCCAGCAGCTTGGGGCAAGCGGGGGAACGCACAGATACGCAGTATTTT,CASSLGQAGERTDTQYF
TRBD2,TRBV7-2,TRBJ2-2,NA,TGTGCCAGCAGCTTAATAAAGGGCGGGAGTAACACCGGGGAGCTGTTTTTT,CASSLIKGGSNTGELFF
NA,TRBV2,TRBJ1-6,NA,TGTGCCAGCACAGAACAGATCTATAATTCACCCCTCCACTTT,CASTEQIYNSPLHF
TRBD2,TRBV27,TRBJ2-1,few,TGTGCCAGCAGTTTAGGGACTACGAACAATGAGCAGTTCTTC,CASSLGTTNNEQFF
NA,TRBV29-1,TRBJ1-2,once,TGCAGCGTCGCTAAGTCCAGGGACTCCGGCTACACCTTC,CSVAKSRDSGYTF
TRBD1,TRBV18,TRBJ1-5,NA,TGTGCCAGCTCACCCCGGACAGGGGGCTTCGGCGGCAATCAGCCCCAGCATTTT,CASSPRTGGFGGNQPQHF
NA,TRBV2,TRBJ2-7,NA,TGTGCCAGCAGTTTGGACTTAACCTACGAGCAGTACTTC,CASSLDLTYEQYF
NA,TRBV4-1,TRBJ2-3,few,TGCGCCAGCAGCCCCCGAGGGGCCCGGGGTACAGATACGCAGTATTTT,CASSPRGARGTDTQYF
NA,TRBV7-6,TRBJ1-1,NA,TGTGCCACCTCAGGGCCTCGGGACACTGAAGCTTTCTTT,CATSGPRDTEAFF
NA,TRBV7-2,TRBJ2-5,NA,TGTGCCAGCAGCTCCCTAGTTACGAGGGAGACCCAGTACTTC,CASSSLVTRETQYF
TRBD1,TRBV7-9,TRBJ1-2,NA,TGTGCCAGCAGCCGAGACAGGGACTCTGGCTACACCTTC,CASSRDRDSGYTF
TRBD2,TRBV2,TRBJ2-2,NA,TGTGCCAGCAGGCGAGAGATCAGCGGGGCCGGGGAGCTGTTTTTT,CASRREISGAGELFF
NA,TRBV11-2,TRBJ1-1,few,TGTGCCAGCAGCTTCCGACACACTGAAGCTTTCTTT,CASSFRHTEAFF
NA,TRBV4-3,TRBJ1-2,once,TGCGCCAGCAGCCAAGAACGTCAGCTCTATGGCTACACCTTC,CASSQERQLYGYTF
NA,TRBV28,TRBJ1-2,NA,TGTGCCAGCAGTTTAGACCAGAGATCCTATGGCTACACCTTC,CASSLDQRSYGYTF
NA,TRBV11-3,TRBJ2-2,NA,TGTGCCAGCAGCTTAAGACAGGATGGCGGGGAGCTGTTTTTT,CASSLRQDGGELFF
NA,TRBV30,TRBJ1-1,few,TGTGCCTGGAGTGAAGCGGCTGAAGCTTTCTTT,CAWSEAAEAFF
NA,TRBV28,TRBJ1-3,NA,TGTGCCAGCAGTTCCGGGGGGGGTGGAAACACCATATATTTT,CASSSGGGGNTIYF
NA,TRBV7-2,TRBJ2-3,NA,TGTGCCAGCAGCTTAGACCAACTAGATACAGATACGCAGTATTTT,CASSLDQLDTDTQYF
NA,TRBV27,TRBJ2-1,NA,TGTGCCAGCAGTCCGTTGGGCAGGGGTCCAGAAGCCCGCGGGCATGAGCAGTTCTTC,CASSPLGRGPEARGHEQFF
TRBD2,TRBV11-2,TRBJ2-7,NA,TGTGCCAGCAGCAAGGCCGGGACTAGCCTCGAGCAGTACTTC,CASSKAGTSLEQYF
NA,TRBV7-2,TRBJ2-3,NA,TGTGCCAGCACCCGATGGGCAGATACGCAGTATTTT,CASTRWADTQYF
NA,TRBV6-5,TRBJ1-4,NA,TGTGCCAGCAGTTACACCCGGTGGGGTGAAAAACTGTTTTTT,CASSYTRWGEKLFF
NA,TRBV10-1,TRBJ2-5,NA,TGCGCCAGCAATATTCAGGGGATAGGAGAGACCCAGTACTTC,CASNIQGIGETQYF
NA,TRBV7-6,TRBJ2-5,NA,TGTGCCAGCAGCTTATATGACGGTCAAGAGACCCAGTACTTC,CASSLYDGQETQYF
TRBD2,TRBV11-2,TRBJ2-2,NA,TGTGCCAGCAGCTTAGGGGCGGGGGGCCAACGGATTGGGGAGCTGTTTTTT,CASSLGAGGQRIGELFF
NA,TRBV5-1,TRBJ1-3,NA,TGCGCCAGCAGCGCGAAAAACACCATATATTTT,CASSAKNTIYF